Listed below are T cell receptor beta chains from one sample, sequenced in a study of blood T cell repertoires in COVID-19. TCRdb's table, derived via immunoSEQ multiplex PCR, lists solely in-frame clones and lacks some. The table includes a few hundred thousand clones, about 81% detected once. Sequencing was carried out using PBMCs or T cells enriched from blood (not recorded which). The receptors stem from a man in his forties or fifties who had recovered from COVID-19. Both conserved end residues are part of each CDR3. A D gene is named only where the DNA matches it firmly. Some rows mark clone size as missing; the rest say once, few, many or name a class of expanded clone.

d_gene,j_gene,v_gene,abundance,CDR3aa,CDR3nt
NA,TRBJ2-3,TRBV7-3,NA,CASSRRPTDTQYF,TGTGCCAGCAGCCGGCGGCCCACAGATACGCAGTATTTT
NA,TRBJ1-5,TRBV30,NA,CAWSLGQRNQPQHF,TGTGCCTGGAGTTTAGGACAGAGGAATCAGCCCCAGCATTTT
NA,TRBJ1-1,TRBV2,once,CASRWGFRNTEAFF,TGTGCCAGCAGGTGGGGCTTCCGGAACACTGAAGCTTTCTTT
NA,TRBJ1-4,TRBV5-1,NA,CASSLISNEKLFF,TGCGCCAGCAGCTTGATCAGTAATGAAAAACTGTTTTTT
NA,TRBJ1-1,TRBV3-1/TRBV3-2,once,CASSQERTVAEAFF,TGTGCCAGCAGCCAAGAAAGGACAGTCGCTGAAGCTTTCTTT
NA,TRBJ2-5,TRBV5-1,NA,CASSLSGKETQYF,TGCGCCAGCAGCTTAAGCGGTAAAGAGACCCAGTACTTC
NA,TRBJ2-3,TRBV5-4,NA,CASRPQAGSADTQYF,TGTGCCAGCAGACCACAGGCCGGGTCAGCAGATACGCAGTATTTT
TRBD1,TRBJ1-2,TRBV6-5,NA,CASSLARTGLYTF,TGTGCCAGCAGCTTAGCCAGGACAGGCCTCTACACCTTC
NA,TRBJ1-2,TRBV4-1,once,CASSQVVYSGGYGYTF,TGCGCCAGCAGCCAAGTAGTGTATTCCGGGGGCTATGGCTACACCTTC
NA,TRBJ2-7,TRBV5-1,NA,CASSLASGGGRSYEQYF,TGCGCCAGCAGCTTGGCTTCGGGTGGGGGCCGTTCCTACGAGCAGTACTTC
NA,TRBJ1-3,TRBV7-3,once,CASSLDRNSGNTIYF,TGTGCCAGCAGCTTAGACAGGAACTCTGGAAACACCATATATTTT
NA,TRBJ1-2,TRBV30,NA,CAWGQAAGGYTF,TGTGCCTGGGGGCAGGCGGCGGGGGGCTACACCTTC
NA,TRBJ2-1,TRBV19,NA,CASSELVDEQFF,TGTGCCAGTAGTGAACTTGTGGATGAGCAGTTCTTC
NA,TRBJ1-1,TRBV18,NA,CASSRAPGLAHGGAFF,TGTGCCAGCTCACGCGCCCCGGGACTTGCTCACGGAGGGGCTTTCTTT
TRBD2,TRBJ2-2,TRBV29-1,NA,CSVAGGEGTGELFF,TGCAGCGTTGCCGGGGGGGAAGGAACCGGGGAGCTGTTTTTT
NA,TRBJ1-2,TRBV5-1,NA,CASSEPGNYGYTF,TGCGCCAGCAGTGAGCCGGGGAACTATGGCTACACCTTC
NA,TRBJ1-1,TRBV29-1,NA,CSVARGAEAFF,TGCAGCGTCGCCCGGGGGGCTGAAGCTTTCTTT
TRBD1,TRBJ1-3,TRBV27,NA,CASSRQGANTIYF,TGTGCCAGCAGTAGACAGGGGGCAAACACCATATATTTT
TRBD2,TRBJ2-1,TRBV11-2,few,CASRRAGGSPQGEQFF,TGTGCCAGCCGGCGTGCGGGGGGGTCCCCCCAGGGGGAGCAGTTCTTC
NA,TRBJ1-2,TRBV30,once,CAWTHGGWGYTF,TGTGCCTGGACCCACGGAGGTTGGGGCTACACCTTC
NA,TRBJ1-2,TRBV9,NA,CASSSRTNYGYTF,TGTGCCAGCAGCTCCCGGACAAACTATGGCTACACCTTC
NA,TRBJ1-4,TRBV4-2,NA,CASSQDVITNEKLFF,TGTGCCAGCAGCCAAGATGTAATAACTAATGAAAAACTGTTTTTT
TRBD1,TRBJ1-2,TRBV7-9,NA,CASSEGQGYGYTF,TGTGCCAGCAGCGAGGGACAGGGTTATGGCTACACCTTC
NA,TRBJ1-1,TRBV25-1,medium-sized,CASSDGREGGTEAFF,TGTGCCAGCAGTGACGGCCGGGAGGGTGGGACTGAAGCTTTCTTT
NA,TRBJ2-3,TRBV2,NA,CASMVRADTQYF,TGTGCCAGCATGGTTCGGGCAGATACGCAGTATTTT
NA,TRBJ1-1,TRBV30,NA,CAWSVLAVNTEAFF,TGTGCCTGGAGTGTATTGGCAGTAAACACTGAAGCTTTCTTT
NA,TRBJ1-1,TRBV5-8,NA,CASSSRGMNTEAFF,TGTGCCAGCAGCTCTCGGGGTATGAACACTGAAGCTTTCTTT